This record concerns one TCR beta chain sequence. CDR3 length equals 18 residues. Germline values: CDR1 KGHDR, CDR2 SFDVKD. V dropped 3 bases and J dropped 0 bases, with 17 bases sitting between them. This record belongs to a study of identical twins. Using its own MiXCR run on the 5' RACE reads, TCRdb lists one record per CDR3 protein. Of about 790,000 distinct CDR3 sequences listed, 15% to 20% are singletons. The data were also submitted as part of a second study, on T cells expressing NK-cell markers. That report adds: Seven donors tested HCMV-seropositive and one tested seronegative among the eight sequenced.

This sequence joins TRBV24-1 and TRBJ2-1, with a possible D match to TRBD2 (5 bases). The sequence derives from a woman younger than 35 in good health. Material: PBMCs. Here the CDR3 DNA reads TGTGCCACCAGTGATCATCGAAGAGGCCTAGCCTCCTACAATGAGCAGTTCTTC. It codes for CATSDHRRGLASYNEQFF.